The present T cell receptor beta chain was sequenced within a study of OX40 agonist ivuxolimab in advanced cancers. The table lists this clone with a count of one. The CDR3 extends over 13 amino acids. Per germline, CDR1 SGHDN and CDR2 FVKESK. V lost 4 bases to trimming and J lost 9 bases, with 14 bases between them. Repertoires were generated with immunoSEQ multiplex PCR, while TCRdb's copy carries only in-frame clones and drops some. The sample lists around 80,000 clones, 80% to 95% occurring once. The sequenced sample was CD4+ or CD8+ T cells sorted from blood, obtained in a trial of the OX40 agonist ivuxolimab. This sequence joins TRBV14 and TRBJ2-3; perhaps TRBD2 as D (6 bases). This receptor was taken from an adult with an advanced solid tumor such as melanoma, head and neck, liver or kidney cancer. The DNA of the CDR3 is TGTGCCAGCAGCCTGGTTACGGAGGGCACGCAGTATTTT. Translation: CASSLVTEGTQYF.